The subject of this entry is one TCR beta chain. Its matching antigen is unknown. The run depth of the assay was deep. Once extracted for a subset, genomic DNA was divided evenly among several immunoSEQ plates. Generated by immunoSEQ multiplex PCR, the TCRdb table keeps only in-frame clones and is missing some. The sample records 2.5 million or so clones, approximately 90% being singletons. This CDR3 contains 13 residues. Trimming removed 10 bases from V and 7 bases from J; junction bases left unmatched: 13. Germline values: CDR1 MNHNS, CDR2 SASEGT. This entry is derived from a study of shared clonotypes between healthy human individuals. Broader study findings: Of the naive CD4 clonotypes, roughly 5% were shared across a handful of donors. In contrast to clonotypes shared by all four donors, non-shared clonotypes had lower generation probabilities.

The V call is TRBV6-1, the J call TRBJ2-7, with 7 bases aligning to TRBD2. Sequenced material: naive CD4+ T cells sorted from blood. Described subset: CD45RA+ positively selected. This receptor was taken from a man aged 18-30 years in good health. CDR3 in DNA: TGTGCCACGAAAAGGGGCGGGGGTAGGGAGCAGTACTTC. Translating it yields CATKRGGGREQYF.